A single sample gave rise to the 20 T cell receptor beta chains below, sequenced in a study of OX40 agonist ivuxolimab in advanced cancers. Generated by immunoSEQ multiplex PCR, the TCRdb table keeps only in-frame clones and is missing some. Of about 53,000 clones in the sample, over 75% were seen once. The source was CD4+ or CD8+ T cells sorted from blood, collected in a trial of the OX40 agonist ivuxolimab. Every receptor here comes from an adult with an advanced solid tumor such as melanoma, head and neck, liver or kidney cancer.

The rearrangement uses TRBV19 and TRBJ2-2, with D tentatively TRBD2 (5 bases). Germline CDR1 reads LNHDA; CDR2 reads SQIVND (reference sequence). V was trimmed by 5 bases and J by 5 bases, leaving 15 bases between them. CDR3 length: 15 amino acids. The CDR3 is CASSGLRPGTGELFF. CDR3 nucleotides: TGTGCCAGTAGTGGTCTACGACCGGGGACCGGGGAGCTGTTTTTT.

V and J are TRBV5-1 and TRBJ2-1; 11 positions match TRBD2. Trimming cost V 3 bases and J 6 bases; bases outside gene matches: 5. From germline, CDR1 is SGHRS and CDR2 YFSETQ. The CDR3 is 15 residues long. The CDR3 region is CASSSTSGAANEQFF. The CDR3 nucleotides read TGCGCCAGCAGCTCGACTAGCGGGGCCGCCAATGAGCAGTTCTTC.

V and J are TRBV7-2 and TRBJ2-5; 7 bases are shared with TRBD2. Germline loops: CDR1 SGHTA, CDR2 FQGNSA. After removal of 5 bases from V and 4 bases from J, the junction contained 7 bases not matched to a gene. This CDR3 contains 14 residues. CDR3 sequence (DNA): TGTGCCAGCAGCGGTGGGAGGGGCGGAGAGACCCAGTACTTC. This translates into CASSGGRGGETQYF.

This clone was detected once. This chain connects TRBV28 to TRBJ2-2; D is undetermined. From germline, CDR1 is MDHEN and CDR2 SYDVKM. This CDR3 has 13 amino acids. V lost 9 bases to trimming and J lost 2 bases, with 10 bases between them. CDR3 nucleotide sequence: TGTGCCAGTACGACCAGTAACACCGGGGAGCTGTTTTTT. Residues: CASTTSNTGELFF.

This chain uses TRBV6-1 with TRBJ2-2, with 7 nucleotides matching TRBD1. The CDR3 loop spans 15 amino acids. With V trimmed by 6 bases and J by 4 bases, 8 bases remained unmatched. Germline-derived CDR1 and CDR2 are MNHNS and SASEGT. The CDR3 bases are TGTGCCAGCAGCGAAAGGGGGCATGGCACCGGGGAGCTGTTTTTT. This encodes CASSERGHGTGELFF.

The J gene is TRBJ2-5, the V gene TRBV28; 7 nucleotides line up with TRBD2. The ends lost 6 bases at V and 10 bases at J; junction bases unmatched: 20. Germline loops: CDR1 MDHEN, CDR2 SYDVKM. The CDR3 has 16 amino acids. The DNA for the CDR3 is TGTGCCAGCAGCCGTATGACTGGGAGCGGGGCCCAGGGCCAGTACTTC. Amino acid sequence: CASSRMTGSGAQGQYF.

The V and J genes are TRBV18 and TRBJ1-3, with D possibly TRBD1 on 6 matching bases. CDR1 KGHSH and CDR2 LQKENI come from the germline V gene. Trimming removed 3 bases at V and 0 bases at J, with 9 bases between. The length of the CDR3 is 15 residues. CDR3 in amino acids: CASSPQQGSGNTIYF. The CDR3 nucleotides are TGTGCCAGCTCACCGCAACAGGGCTCTGGAAACACCATATATTTT.

The chain recombines TRBV6-5 with TRBJ2-5, with D perhaps TRBD2 (5 bases). The J call is in doubt because the DNA end fits TRBJ2-7 better. The CDR3 has 16 residues. CDR1 and CDR2 (germline): MNHEY, SVGAGI. The CDR3 region has the DNA TGTGCCAGCAGTTACTCGAATCTGGACTCCCCATACGAGCAGTACTTC. Translating gives CASSYSNLDSPYEQYF.

This chain's CDR3 is CANETRGERYEQYF. DNA of the CDR3: TGTGCCAACGAAACGCGGGGGGAACGGTACGAGCAGTACTTC. The chain is built from TRBV27 and TRBJ2-7; TRBD2 matches at 8 bases. The CDR3 has 14 residues. Germline trimming cut 10 bases from V and 4 bases from J; bases unmatched to any gene: 12. The germline V gene has CDR1 MNHEY and CDR2 SMNVEV (reference sequence).

In this sample, this clone turned up once. V is TRBV9 and J is TRBJ2-3; D ambiguous. Trimming cost V 6 bases and J 2 bases, with 10 bases left between them. The CDR3 spans 13 residues. Germline assignment: CDR1 SGDLS and CDR2 YYNGEE. CDR3 region: CASTRTDTDTQYF. The CDR3 bases are TGTGCCAGCACCCGGACCGACACAGATACGCAGTATTTT.

J is TRBJ2-1 and V is TRBV29-1, with 7 bases fitting TRBD1. The CDR3 spans 14 residues. Germline V gene data show CDR1 as SQVTM and CDR2 as ANQGSEA. Trimming took 6 bases from V and 1 from J; bases not matched to a gene: 6. The CDR3 DNA reads TGCAGCGTCATAAAGGACAGGTCCTACAATGAGCAGTTCTTC. It translates to CSVIKDRSYNEQFF.

A single count supports this clone. The CDR3 protein is CASSLVAVSGNTIYF. CDR3 bases: TGTGCCAGCAGCTTAGTTGCAGTCTCTGGAAACACCATATATTTT. The gene calls are TRBV7-9 and TRBJ1-3; D is unresolved. CDR3 length equals 15 residues. From germline, CDR1 is SEHNR and CDR2 FQNEAQ (reference sequence). V was trimmed by 1 base and J by 0 bases, leaving 7 bases between them. Full variable domain (rest looked up from reference TRBV7-9 and TRBJ1-3): DTGVSQNPRHKITKRGQNVTFRCDPISEHNRLYWYRQTLGQGPEFLTYFQNEAQLEKSRLLSDRFSAERPKGSFSTLEIQRTEQGDSAMYLCASSLVAVSGNTIYFGEGSWLTVV.

The chain is built from TRBV11-3 and TRBJ1-1; D gene ambiguous. Germline V gene sequence: CDR1 SGHNT, CDR2 YENEEA. Trimming stripped 5 bases from V and 1 base from J, with 8 bases between. The CDR3 is made up of 13 amino acids. The CDR3 loop reads CASSTHRNTEAFF. CDR3 nucleotide sequence: TGTGCCAGCAGCACCCACAGGAACACTGAAGCTTTCTTT.

The chain combines TRBV15 with TRBJ2-7, with D perhaps TRBD2 (6 bases). Deletions cut 5 bases from V and 6 bases from J, with 17 bases between. The CDR3 loop spans 14 amino acids. Per germline, CDR1 LNHNV and CDR2 YYDKDF (reference sequence). The CDR3 DNA follows: TGTGCCACCAGCCCGCTTGTGAGGGGAGGCGAGCAGTACTTC. Translated, it gives CATSPLVRGGEQYF.

This sequence joins TRBV6-1 and TRBJ2-7, with D tentatively TRBD2 (5 bases). The CDR3 totals 12 residues. Germline values: CDR1 MNHNS, CDR2 SASEGT. V was pared by 11 bases and J by 4 bases, with 15 bases between. The CDR3 here is CAASRAGYEQYF. DNA for the CDR3: TGTGCCGCTAGCCGGGCAGGTTACGAGCAGTACTTC.

The CDR3 DNA is TGTGCCAGTAGTATTGGCGGGGCGTCCCTCGAGCAGTACTTC. Its translation is CASSIGGASLEQYF. J is TRBJ2-7 and V is TRBV19; possibly TRBD2 for D (6 bases). Per the germline V gene, CDR1 is LNHDA and CDR2 is SQIVND (reference sequence). Trimming shortened V by 3 bases and J by 6 bases, and 15 bases separated the two germline ends. The CDR3 sequence is 14 residues long.

The V gene is TRBV14, the J gene TRBJ2-7, with D unresolved. V was pared by 2 bases and J by 3 bases, with 8 bases between. CDR1 and CDR2 from the germline V gene are SGHDN and FVKESK. This CDR3 spans 13 amino acids. This chain's CDR3 is CASSQTNSYEQYF. CDR3 DNA: TGTGCCAGCAGCCAAACCAACAGCTACGAGCAGTACTTC.

This chain uses TRBV28 with TRBJ2-5, with 9 bases aligning to TRBD1. The DNA end is a closer match to TRBJ2-7, so the J assignment may be wrong. The CDR3 runs to 16 residues. The germline CDR1 and CDR2 sequences are MDHEN and SYDVKM. CDR3 sequence reads: CASSSYPTGGVAEQYF. CDR3 in DNA: TGTGCCAGCAGTTCATACCCGACAGGGGGTGTTGCCGAGCAGTACTTC.

J is TRBJ2-5 and V is TRBV6-6, with 7 nucleotides matching TRBD2. This CDR3 comprises 15 residues. Trimming removed 0 bases from V and 5 bases from J; junction bases left unmatched: 6. The germline V gene has CDR1 MNHNY and CDR2 SVGAGI (reference sequence). DNA for the CDR3: TGTGCCAGCAGTTACTCGGGGGGGAGCGACGAGACCCAGTACTTC. It translates to CASSYSGGSDETQYF.

The V and J genes are TRBV29-1 and TRBJ1-2; 7 bases align to TRBD1. With 4 bases clipped from V and 2 bases from J, the junction kept 4 bases outside the gene matches. CDR1 is SQVTM and CDR2 is ANQGSEA in the germline V gene. This CDR3 has 13 amino acids. Here the CDR3 reads CSVAVTGNYGYTF. The CDR3 DNA follows: TGCAGCGTTGCCGTGACAGGGAACTATGGCTACACCTTC.